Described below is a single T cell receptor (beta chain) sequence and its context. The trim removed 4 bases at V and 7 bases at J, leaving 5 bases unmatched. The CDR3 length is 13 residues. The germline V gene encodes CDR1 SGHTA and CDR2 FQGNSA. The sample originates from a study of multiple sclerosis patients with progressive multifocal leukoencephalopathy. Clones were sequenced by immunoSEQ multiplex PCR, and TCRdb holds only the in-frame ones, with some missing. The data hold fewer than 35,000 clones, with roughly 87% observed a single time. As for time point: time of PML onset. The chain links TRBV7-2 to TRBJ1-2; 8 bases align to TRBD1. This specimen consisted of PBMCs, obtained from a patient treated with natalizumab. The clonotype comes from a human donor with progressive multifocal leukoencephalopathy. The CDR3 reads CASSSDRGSGYTF. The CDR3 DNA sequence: TGTGCCAGCAGCTCCGACAGGGGTAGTGGCTACACCTTC.